These 18 T cell receptor beta chains came from one sample sequenced in a study of Tregs in tolerant kidney transplant recipients. Profiled with immunoSEQ multiplex PCR; TCRdb holds only in-frame clones, not every one. Of 240,000 or so clones listed, about 86% are singletons. The specimen sequenced was CD4+ T cells from blood. Receptors originate from a human donor in good health.

V is TRBV2 and J is TRBJ1-2; no reliable D call. In germline, CDR1 is SNHLY, CDR2 FYNNEI. With 3 bases removed from V and 7 bases from J, the gap between germline ends came to 12 bases. This CDR3 has 13 amino acids. CDR3 in amino acids: CASSDVGGIGYTF. The CDR3 DNA is TGTGCCAGCAGTGATGTAGGAGGCATTGGCTACACCTTC.

The V call is TRBV4-2, the J call TRBJ2-3; 11 bases are a match to TRBD2. The germline gives CDR1 LGHNA, CDR2 YNFKEQ. The CDR3 is 16 residues long. V lost 4 bases, J lost 4 bases, and 7 bases stayed unmatched. CDR3: CASSPPGSGGADTQYF. The DNA of the CDR3 is TGTGCCAGCAGCCCCCCGGGTAGCGGGGGGGCAGATACGCAGTATTTT.

The chain links TRBV7-9 to TRBJ1-1; D unresolved. CDR3 length: 14 residues. Germline lookup yields CDR1 SEHNR and CDR2 FQNEAQ (reference sequence). V dropped 5 bases and J dropped 6 bases, with 16 bases sitting between them. CDR3 sequence (DNA): TGTGCCAGCAGCCCATCCGCGGTGGGGTCTGAAGCTTTCTTT. Its translation: CASSPSAVGSEAFF.

The chain combines TRBV19 with TRBJ2-7; 10 positions match TRBD2. The CDR3 length is 15 residues. V lost 5 bases to trimming and J lost 1 base; unmatched junction nucleotides: 5. Germline CDR1 and CDR2: LNHDA and SQIVND (reference sequence). The chain's CDR3 is CASSGKTSGSYEQYF. For the CDR3, the DNA is TGTGCCAGTAGTGGGAAGACTAGCGGGTCCTACGAGCAGTACTTC.

This clone appeared a single time. The CDR3: CASSQESGGWGYGYTF. CDR3 DNA: TGCGCCAGCAGCCAAGAGTCCGGGGGGTGGGGCTATGGCTACACCTTC. The V and J genes are TRBV4-1 and TRBJ1-2; tentatively, D is TRBD1 (5 bases). The germline gives CDR1 MGHRA, CDR2 YSYEKL. With 0 bases removed from V and 4 bases from J, the gap between germline ends came to 15 bases. The CDR3 loop spans 16 amino acids.

This clone has just one count. CDR3 loop: CASSQDRGTEAFF. The CDR3 region has the DNA TGTGCCAGCAGCCAGGACAGGGGCACTGAAGCTTTCTTT. V and J are TRBV7-7 and TRBJ1-1, with TRBD1 matching 9 bases. Germline CDR1 and CDR2: SSHAT and FNYEAQ (reference sequence). V was pared by 5 bases and J by 4 bases, with 2 bases of the junction left unmatched. The CDR3 has 13 residues.

As DNA, the CDR3 is TGTGCCAGCAGCCCCTTCGGGGAGGGGGGATACGAGCAGTACTTC. This sequence encodes CASSPFGEGGYEQYF. The chain recombines TRBV9 with TRBJ2-7, with D possibly matching TRBD2 (7 bases). V was pared by 4 bases and J by 4 bases, with 18 bases between. The CDR3 sequence is 15 residues long. CDR1 is SGDLS, CDR2 YYNGEE, per germline.

V gene TRBV10-3 combines with J gene TRBJ1-1; no firm D call. The CDR3 has 12 amino acids. Trimming stripped 4 bases from V and 1 base from J, with 4 bases between. CDR1 ENHRY and CDR2 SYGVKD come from the germline V gene. The CDR3 spells CAISVQNTEAFF. The DNA of the CDR3 is TGTGCCATCAGTGTACAGAACACTGAAGCTTTCTTT.

The chain carries TRBV6-6 and TRBJ2-7; TRBD1 might be the D (6 bases). The germline V gene encodes CDR1 MNHNY and CDR2 SVGAGI (reference sequence). The length of the CDR3 is 15 residues. V was clipped by 2 bases and J by 5 bases, with 16 bases between them. The CDR3: CASSYLNREGDEQYF. The CDR3 nucleotides read TGTGCCAGCAGTTACCTAAACAGGGAAGGAGACGAGCAGTACTTC.

The V gene is TRBV4-1, the J gene TRBJ2-7, with TRBD2 matching 8 bases. V was pared by 4 bases and J by 0 bases, with 2 bases of the junction left unmatched. The CDR3 covers 14 residues. Germline V CDR1 and CDR2: MGHRA, YSYEKL. CDR3 bases: TGCGCCAGCAGCCGAAGCGGGAGCTCCTACGAGCAGTACTTC. Translating it yields CASSRSGSSYEQYF.

This sequence joins TRBV29-1 and TRBJ2-3; the D is unclear. Trimming removed 5 bases from V and 0 bases from J, with 12 bases in between. Germline-derived CDR1 and CDR2 are SQVTM and ANQGSEA. The CDR3 runs 14 residues. CDR3 bases: TGCAGCGTTTTTATGGCCGAAAGCACAGATACGCAGTATTTT. Translating gives CSVFMAESTDTQYF.

The J gene is TRBJ2-7, the V gene TRBV18; TRBD1 aligns across 8 bases. Germline trimming cut 1 base from V and 0 bases from J; bases unmatched to any gene: 5. The germline V gene has CDR1 KGHSH and CDR2 LQKENI. CDR3 length: 16 residues. The DNA of the CDR3 is TGTGCCAGCTCACCACTCCGGGACAGGTCCTCCTACGAGCAGTACTTC. Protein sequence: CASSPLRDRSSYEQYF.

The gene calls are TRBV5-1 and TRBJ2-7; D gene uncertain. Per the germline V gene, CDR1 is SGHRS and CDR2 is YFSETQ. The length of the CDR3 is 16 residues. V lost 5 bases and J lost 0, with 18 bases in between. CDR3 in DNA: TGCGCCAGCAGGCAATACACTGAGGTCAACTCCTACGAGCAGTACTTC. This gives the protein CASRQYTEVNSYEQYF.

The rearrangement links TRBV2 to TRBJ1-2, with D uncertain. Germline values: CDR1 SNHLY, CDR2 FYNNEI. The V and J ends lost 3 bases and 4 bases respectively, with 15 bases between them. The CDR3 spans 15 residues. CDR3 bases: TGTGCCAGCAGTGAGGGGAGAGTGAGATCCTATGGCTACACCTTC. This gives the protein CASSEGRVRSYGYTF.

This chain connects TRBV6-4 to TRBJ1-1; D is perhaps TRBD1 (5 bases). Germline V gives CDR1 MRHNA, CDR2 SNTAGT. The CDR3 consists of 13 residues. Trimming shortened V by 4 bases and J by 5 bases, and 11 bases separated the two germline ends. The CDR3 loop reads CASSAKQGTEAFF. The CDR3 DNA reads TGTGCCAGCAGTGCGAAGCAGGGAACTGAAGCTTTCTTT.

The chain employs TRBV7-9 and TRBJ1-4, with D possibly matching TRBD1 (5 bases). V lost 0 bases and J lost 0, with 14 bases in between. The germline V gene encodes CDR1 SEHNR and CDR2 FQNEAQ (reference sequence). This CDR3 region has 18 residues. As DNA, the CDR3 is TGTGCCAGCAGCTTAGCGCAACGGGGCCGGGCAACTAATGAAAAACTGTTTTTT. This codes for CASSLAQRGRATNEKLFF.

This chain uses TRBV2 with TRBJ1-6, with D tentatively TRBD1 (6 bases). Trimming took off 5 bases at V and 6 bases at J, with 14 bases between the two ends. Germline CDR1 reads SNHLY; CDR2 reads FYNNEI. This CDR3 has 15 residues. CDR3: CASSQSGTPNSPLHF. The CDR3 DNA sequence: TGTGCCAGCAGTCAGTCCGGGACACCTAATTCACCCCTCCACTTT.

The rearrangement links TRBV5-4 to TRBJ1-2; no firm D call. Deletions cut 3 bases from V and 2 bases from J, with 2 bases between. Germline assignment: CDR1 SGHNT and CDR2 YYREEE (reference sequence). The CDR3 runs to 11 residues. CDR3 residues: CASSSNYGYTF. In nucleotides, the CDR3 is TGTGCCAGCAGCTCGAACTATGGCTACACCTTC.